A single sample gave rise to the 2 T cell receptor beta chains below, sequenced in a study of tumor and adjacent non-tumor tissue in lung cancer. TCRbeta libraries were built with three rounds of nested PCR, modified from ARM-PCR. TCRdb analysed the multiplex PCR reads with MiXCR anew, one entry per CDR3 protein. The sample yields 200,000 to 250,000 distinct CDR3 sequences, approximately 74% seen once. The template was RNA from unsorted bulk tissue. What was sequenced was lung tumor tissue. These receptors originate from a man in his 60s with non-small cell lung cancer.

The chain links TRBV20-1 to TRBJ1-4; a weak D match, TRBD1 (6 bases). The CDR3 spans 14 residues. Germline values: CDR1 DFQATT, CDR2 SNEGSKA (reference sequence). The V end lost 3 bases, the J end lost 5 bases, and 13 bases lay between the germline ends. The CDR3 DNA is TGCAGTGCTAGGGGGGGGGCGGAGAATGAAAAACTGTTTTTT. Translating gives CSARGGAENEKLFF.

There are a few counts of this clonotype. A clone one base away is much larger, so this may be a read error. This chain joins TRBV11-3 and TRBJ2-1, with D possibly TRBD2 on 5 matching bases. This CDR3 contains 18 residues. From germline, CDR1 is SGHNT and CDR2 YENEEA. CDR3: CDSSLAPLATGTYNEQFF. CDR3 sequence (DNA): TGTGACAGCAGCTTAGCCCCACTTGCGACCGGGACCTACAATGAGCAGTTCTTC.